Below are 10 T cell receptor beta chains sequenced from a single sample in a study of regulatory T cells in long-lasting Graves disease. Noted time point: newly diagnosed GD, antithyroid drugs for less than 3 months. Scientists built the TCR library using RNA that was extracted from PBMCs. Investigators prepared the TCR beta libraries by applying iRepertoire HTBI primers and Arm-PCR of CDR3 regions. Using its own MiXCR run on the multiplex PCR reads, TCRdb lists one record per CDR3 protein. The sample lists about 400,000 distinct CDR3 sequences; approximately 15% were seen once. These data also formed part of another study, on T cells in Graves' hyperthyroidism and ophthalmopathy.

The input for sequencing was peripheral blood mononuclear cells (PBMCs), taken at new diagnosis, from a patient treated with antithyroid drugs. Receptors originate from a woman aged 40 to 50 with Graves disease.

This clonotype was seen a handful of times. This chain connects TRBV29-1 to TRBJ2-7, with 8 bases fitting TRBD1. The CDR3 totals 13 residues. J was trimmed by 4 bases and V by 0 bases; bases with no gene match: 2. Germline CDR1 reads SQVTM; CDR2 reads ANQGSEA. DNA of the CDR3: TGCAGCGTTGAAGATGACAGGGGTTACGAGCAGTACTTC. It encodes CSVEDDRGYEQYF.

This clonotype was found many times. The CDR3: CASSEHTVVVSGGSYEQYF. The CDR3 DNA is TGTGCCAGCAGCGAACACACCGTGGTTGTTAGCGGGGGGTCCTACGAGCAGTACTTC. The chain couples TRBV28 to TRBJ2-7, with 10 bases aligning to TRBD2. The germline V gene encodes CDR1 MDHEN and CDR2 SYDVKM. V trimming: 6 bases; J trimming: 1 base; junction bases outside the gene matches: 18. The CDR3 runs 19 residues.

This clonotype was counted at least ten times. J is TRBJ1-3 and V is TRBV3-1; D ambiguous. V was trimmed by 4 bases and J by 2 bases, leaving 9 bases between them. The CDR3 has 14 residues. Germline loops: CDR1 LGHDT, CDR2 YNNKEL (reference sequence). The CDR3 region is CASSPNGPGNTIYF. For the CDR3, the DNA is TGTGCCAGCAGCCCGAATGGCCCTGGAAACACCATATATTTT.

As regards this clonotype: A read error is possible here, since a much larger clone lies one base away. The V and J genes are TRBV5-1 and TRBJ2-7; 11 positions match TRBD2. The length of the CDR3 is 17 residues. The germline V gene encodes CDR1 SGHRS and CDR2 YFSETQ. CDR3 region: CAGSLDGTSGLSYEQYF. DNA for the CDR3: TGCGCCGGCAGCTTGGACGGGACTAGCGGTCTCTCCTACGAGCAGTACTTC.

The chain links TRBV27 to TRBJ2-7; D gene ambiguous. Between the trimmed V and J ends, which lost 3 bases and 4 bases, there was a span of 13 bases. The CDR3 length is 14 residues. CDR1 MNHEY and CDR2 SMNVEV come from the germline V gene (reference sequence). This chain's CDR3 is CASSLPDKLYEQYF. CDR3 nucleotides: TGTGCCAGCAGTTTGCCAGATAAGTTATACGAGCAGTACTTC.

As regards this clonotype: A much larger clone sits a single nucleotide away, making a read error possible. V gene TRBV11-2 combines with J gene TRBJ2-1; D not resolved. The CDR3 runs 12 residues. Germline V lookup: CDR1 SGHAT, CDR2 FQNNGV. CDR3 DNA: TGTGCCAGCAGCTTAGGAGGCGATGAGCGGTTCTTC. This translates into CASSLGGDERFF.

This chain uses TRBV12-5 with TRBJ2-2, with TRBD2 matching 15 bases. The CDR3 consists of 19 residues. Germline CDR1 and CDR2: LGHNT and FRNRAP. V was pared by 6 bases and J by 1 base, with 9 bases of the junction left unmatched. The CDR3 region has the DNA TGTGCTAGTGGCCCCGGGACTAGCGGGAGGAACGTGAACACCGGGGAGCTGTTTTTT. This codes for CASGPGTSGRNVNTGELFF.

This clonotype was counted ten times or more. The chain couples TRBV10-3 to TRBJ2-7; 11 nucleotides match TRBD2. Germline lookup yields CDR1 ENHRY and CDR2 SYGVKD. This CDR3 is 15 amino acids long. With V trimmed by 2 bases and J by 2 bases, 2 bases remained unmatched. The CDR3 loop is CAISEGTSGTYEQYF. CDR3 coding DNA: TGTGCCATCAGTGAGGGGACTAGCGGAACCTACGAGCAGTACTTC.

The rearrangement uses TRBV3-1 and TRBJ2-1; 8 bases map to TRBD1. The DNA matches TRBJ2-3 better at its end, which makes the J call doubtful. The CDR3 consists of 17 residues. Germline assignment: CDR1 LGHDT and CDR2 YNNKEL (reference sequence). The CDR3 nucleotides read TGTGCCAGCAGCCAAGTGGGTGGACAGGGAAGCACAGATACGCAGTATTTT. This encodes CASSQVGGQGSTDTQYF.

This clonotype was detected ten times or more. The CDR3 protein is CASSYRETQTYEQYF. CDR3 DNA: TGTGCCAGCAGTTACCGGGAGACACAGACCTACGAGCAGTACTTC. The chain carries TRBV6-5 and TRBJ2-7, with TRBD2 as a possible D gene (6 bases). CDR1 and CDR2 from the germline V gene are MNHEY and SVGAGI. The CDR3 length is 15 residues. V shed 2 bases and J shed 2 bases, with 13 bases lying between them.